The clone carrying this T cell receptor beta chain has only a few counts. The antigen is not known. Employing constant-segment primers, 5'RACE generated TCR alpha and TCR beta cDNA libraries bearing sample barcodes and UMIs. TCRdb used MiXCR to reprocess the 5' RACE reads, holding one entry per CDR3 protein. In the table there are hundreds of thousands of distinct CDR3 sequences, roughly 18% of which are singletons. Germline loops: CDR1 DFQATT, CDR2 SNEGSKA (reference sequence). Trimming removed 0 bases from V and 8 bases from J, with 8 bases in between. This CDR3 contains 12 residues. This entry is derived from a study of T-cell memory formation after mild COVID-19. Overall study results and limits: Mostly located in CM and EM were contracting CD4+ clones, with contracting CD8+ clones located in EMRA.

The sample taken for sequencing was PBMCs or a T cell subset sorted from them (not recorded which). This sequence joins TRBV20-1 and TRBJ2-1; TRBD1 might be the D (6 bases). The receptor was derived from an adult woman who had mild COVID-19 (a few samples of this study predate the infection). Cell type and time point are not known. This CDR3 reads CSARDRGHEQFF. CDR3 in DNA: TGCAGTGCTAGAGACAGGGGTCATGAGCAGTTCTTC.